A single sample is the source of the 6 T cell receptor beta chains below, sequenced in a study of beta chain features in type 1 diabetes. Overall study findings and caveats: TCRB CDR3s were moderately but significantly shorter in Type 1 diabetes patients in all four CD4+ subsets.

The whole isolated RNA underwent reverse transcription, so sequencing captured expressed TCRB transcripts. Some clones are missing from TCRdb's copy, which holds only in-frame ones; the method was immunoSEQ multiplex PCR. Here the sample spans 200,000 to 300,000 clones, over 20% being singletons. No antigen is known for these receptors. Material: naive CD4+ T cells from blood. These receptors were taken from a woman aged 35 to 49 with type 1 diabetes.

This clone was counted only a few times. As DNA, the CDR3 is TGCGCCAGCAGCCAAGCGAGGTTAGCGGGAGAAGAGACCCAGTACTTC. Translation gives CASSQARLAGEETQYF. The gene calls are TRBV4-3 and TRBJ2-5; 9 bases map to TRBD2. V gave up 1 base and J gave up 3 bases; unmatched junction bases: 6. The length of the CDR3 is 16 residues. The germline V gene has CDR1 LGHNA and CDR2 YSLEER.

This clone appeared a few times. This chain connects TRBV28 to TRBJ2-7, with D possibly matching TRBD1 (6 bases). Germline CDR1 MDHEN, CDR2 SYDVKM. This CDR3 is built from 14 residues. Trimming pared 4 bases from V and 6 bases from J, leaving 16 bases between. This CDR3 is CASSSPAGASEQYF. The CDR3 coding sequence is TGTGCCAGCAGTTCCCCGGCAGGGGCGTCCGAGCAGTACTTC. Filled out from reference TRBV28 and TRBJ2-7, the complete variable domain reads DVKVTQSSRYLVKRTGEKVFLECVQDMDHENMFWYRQDPGLGLRLIYFSYDVKMKEKGDIPEGYSVSREKKERFSLILESASTNQTSMYLCASSSPAGASEQYFGPGTRLTVT.

This clone was seen a few times. The V gene is TRBV30, the J gene TRBJ1-2; D is possibly TRBD1 (5 bases). Germline loops: CDR1 GTSNPN, CDR2 SVGIG (reference sequence). The CDR3 sequence is 13 residues long. V lost 0 bases to trimming and J lost 7 bases, with 12 bases between them. The CDR3 loop is CAWSVLGGAGYTF. The CDR3 DNA reads TGTGCCTGGAGTGTACTGGGAGGGGCTGGCTACACCTTC.

In its sample, this clone was seen a few times. The chain carries TRBV20-1 and TRBJ2-5, with unresolved D. The CDR3 totals 11 residues. Germline-derived CDR1 and CDR2 are DFQATT and SNEGSKA (reference sequence). Trimming took 4 bases from V and 1 from J, leaving 4 bases between them. The CDR3 DNA is TGCAGTGCTATAGTCCAAGAGACCCAGTACTTC. Translating it yields CSAIVQETQYF.

The chain links TRBV28 to TRBJ2-7; no definite D call. Trimming took off 5 bases at V and 5 bases at J, with 10 bases between the two ends. Germline V gives CDR1 MDHEN, CDR2 SYDVKM. CDR3 size: 12 residues. This chain's CDR3 is CASSRDNNEQYF. As DNA, the CDR3 is TGTGCCAGCAGTCGAGACAACAACGAGCAGTACTTC.

This clone was detected a few times. The chain uses TRBV9 and TRBJ2-5, with 9 bases that match TRBD2. V shed 4 bases, J shed 5 bases, and the junction held 6 bases outside the gene matches. Per the germline V gene, CDR1 is SGDLS and CDR2 is YYNGEE. The CDR3 totals 14 residues. CDR3 loop: CASSLTSGGETQYF. CDR3 nucleotide sequence: TGTGCCAGCAGCCTCACCAGCGGGGGGGAGACCCAGTACTTC.